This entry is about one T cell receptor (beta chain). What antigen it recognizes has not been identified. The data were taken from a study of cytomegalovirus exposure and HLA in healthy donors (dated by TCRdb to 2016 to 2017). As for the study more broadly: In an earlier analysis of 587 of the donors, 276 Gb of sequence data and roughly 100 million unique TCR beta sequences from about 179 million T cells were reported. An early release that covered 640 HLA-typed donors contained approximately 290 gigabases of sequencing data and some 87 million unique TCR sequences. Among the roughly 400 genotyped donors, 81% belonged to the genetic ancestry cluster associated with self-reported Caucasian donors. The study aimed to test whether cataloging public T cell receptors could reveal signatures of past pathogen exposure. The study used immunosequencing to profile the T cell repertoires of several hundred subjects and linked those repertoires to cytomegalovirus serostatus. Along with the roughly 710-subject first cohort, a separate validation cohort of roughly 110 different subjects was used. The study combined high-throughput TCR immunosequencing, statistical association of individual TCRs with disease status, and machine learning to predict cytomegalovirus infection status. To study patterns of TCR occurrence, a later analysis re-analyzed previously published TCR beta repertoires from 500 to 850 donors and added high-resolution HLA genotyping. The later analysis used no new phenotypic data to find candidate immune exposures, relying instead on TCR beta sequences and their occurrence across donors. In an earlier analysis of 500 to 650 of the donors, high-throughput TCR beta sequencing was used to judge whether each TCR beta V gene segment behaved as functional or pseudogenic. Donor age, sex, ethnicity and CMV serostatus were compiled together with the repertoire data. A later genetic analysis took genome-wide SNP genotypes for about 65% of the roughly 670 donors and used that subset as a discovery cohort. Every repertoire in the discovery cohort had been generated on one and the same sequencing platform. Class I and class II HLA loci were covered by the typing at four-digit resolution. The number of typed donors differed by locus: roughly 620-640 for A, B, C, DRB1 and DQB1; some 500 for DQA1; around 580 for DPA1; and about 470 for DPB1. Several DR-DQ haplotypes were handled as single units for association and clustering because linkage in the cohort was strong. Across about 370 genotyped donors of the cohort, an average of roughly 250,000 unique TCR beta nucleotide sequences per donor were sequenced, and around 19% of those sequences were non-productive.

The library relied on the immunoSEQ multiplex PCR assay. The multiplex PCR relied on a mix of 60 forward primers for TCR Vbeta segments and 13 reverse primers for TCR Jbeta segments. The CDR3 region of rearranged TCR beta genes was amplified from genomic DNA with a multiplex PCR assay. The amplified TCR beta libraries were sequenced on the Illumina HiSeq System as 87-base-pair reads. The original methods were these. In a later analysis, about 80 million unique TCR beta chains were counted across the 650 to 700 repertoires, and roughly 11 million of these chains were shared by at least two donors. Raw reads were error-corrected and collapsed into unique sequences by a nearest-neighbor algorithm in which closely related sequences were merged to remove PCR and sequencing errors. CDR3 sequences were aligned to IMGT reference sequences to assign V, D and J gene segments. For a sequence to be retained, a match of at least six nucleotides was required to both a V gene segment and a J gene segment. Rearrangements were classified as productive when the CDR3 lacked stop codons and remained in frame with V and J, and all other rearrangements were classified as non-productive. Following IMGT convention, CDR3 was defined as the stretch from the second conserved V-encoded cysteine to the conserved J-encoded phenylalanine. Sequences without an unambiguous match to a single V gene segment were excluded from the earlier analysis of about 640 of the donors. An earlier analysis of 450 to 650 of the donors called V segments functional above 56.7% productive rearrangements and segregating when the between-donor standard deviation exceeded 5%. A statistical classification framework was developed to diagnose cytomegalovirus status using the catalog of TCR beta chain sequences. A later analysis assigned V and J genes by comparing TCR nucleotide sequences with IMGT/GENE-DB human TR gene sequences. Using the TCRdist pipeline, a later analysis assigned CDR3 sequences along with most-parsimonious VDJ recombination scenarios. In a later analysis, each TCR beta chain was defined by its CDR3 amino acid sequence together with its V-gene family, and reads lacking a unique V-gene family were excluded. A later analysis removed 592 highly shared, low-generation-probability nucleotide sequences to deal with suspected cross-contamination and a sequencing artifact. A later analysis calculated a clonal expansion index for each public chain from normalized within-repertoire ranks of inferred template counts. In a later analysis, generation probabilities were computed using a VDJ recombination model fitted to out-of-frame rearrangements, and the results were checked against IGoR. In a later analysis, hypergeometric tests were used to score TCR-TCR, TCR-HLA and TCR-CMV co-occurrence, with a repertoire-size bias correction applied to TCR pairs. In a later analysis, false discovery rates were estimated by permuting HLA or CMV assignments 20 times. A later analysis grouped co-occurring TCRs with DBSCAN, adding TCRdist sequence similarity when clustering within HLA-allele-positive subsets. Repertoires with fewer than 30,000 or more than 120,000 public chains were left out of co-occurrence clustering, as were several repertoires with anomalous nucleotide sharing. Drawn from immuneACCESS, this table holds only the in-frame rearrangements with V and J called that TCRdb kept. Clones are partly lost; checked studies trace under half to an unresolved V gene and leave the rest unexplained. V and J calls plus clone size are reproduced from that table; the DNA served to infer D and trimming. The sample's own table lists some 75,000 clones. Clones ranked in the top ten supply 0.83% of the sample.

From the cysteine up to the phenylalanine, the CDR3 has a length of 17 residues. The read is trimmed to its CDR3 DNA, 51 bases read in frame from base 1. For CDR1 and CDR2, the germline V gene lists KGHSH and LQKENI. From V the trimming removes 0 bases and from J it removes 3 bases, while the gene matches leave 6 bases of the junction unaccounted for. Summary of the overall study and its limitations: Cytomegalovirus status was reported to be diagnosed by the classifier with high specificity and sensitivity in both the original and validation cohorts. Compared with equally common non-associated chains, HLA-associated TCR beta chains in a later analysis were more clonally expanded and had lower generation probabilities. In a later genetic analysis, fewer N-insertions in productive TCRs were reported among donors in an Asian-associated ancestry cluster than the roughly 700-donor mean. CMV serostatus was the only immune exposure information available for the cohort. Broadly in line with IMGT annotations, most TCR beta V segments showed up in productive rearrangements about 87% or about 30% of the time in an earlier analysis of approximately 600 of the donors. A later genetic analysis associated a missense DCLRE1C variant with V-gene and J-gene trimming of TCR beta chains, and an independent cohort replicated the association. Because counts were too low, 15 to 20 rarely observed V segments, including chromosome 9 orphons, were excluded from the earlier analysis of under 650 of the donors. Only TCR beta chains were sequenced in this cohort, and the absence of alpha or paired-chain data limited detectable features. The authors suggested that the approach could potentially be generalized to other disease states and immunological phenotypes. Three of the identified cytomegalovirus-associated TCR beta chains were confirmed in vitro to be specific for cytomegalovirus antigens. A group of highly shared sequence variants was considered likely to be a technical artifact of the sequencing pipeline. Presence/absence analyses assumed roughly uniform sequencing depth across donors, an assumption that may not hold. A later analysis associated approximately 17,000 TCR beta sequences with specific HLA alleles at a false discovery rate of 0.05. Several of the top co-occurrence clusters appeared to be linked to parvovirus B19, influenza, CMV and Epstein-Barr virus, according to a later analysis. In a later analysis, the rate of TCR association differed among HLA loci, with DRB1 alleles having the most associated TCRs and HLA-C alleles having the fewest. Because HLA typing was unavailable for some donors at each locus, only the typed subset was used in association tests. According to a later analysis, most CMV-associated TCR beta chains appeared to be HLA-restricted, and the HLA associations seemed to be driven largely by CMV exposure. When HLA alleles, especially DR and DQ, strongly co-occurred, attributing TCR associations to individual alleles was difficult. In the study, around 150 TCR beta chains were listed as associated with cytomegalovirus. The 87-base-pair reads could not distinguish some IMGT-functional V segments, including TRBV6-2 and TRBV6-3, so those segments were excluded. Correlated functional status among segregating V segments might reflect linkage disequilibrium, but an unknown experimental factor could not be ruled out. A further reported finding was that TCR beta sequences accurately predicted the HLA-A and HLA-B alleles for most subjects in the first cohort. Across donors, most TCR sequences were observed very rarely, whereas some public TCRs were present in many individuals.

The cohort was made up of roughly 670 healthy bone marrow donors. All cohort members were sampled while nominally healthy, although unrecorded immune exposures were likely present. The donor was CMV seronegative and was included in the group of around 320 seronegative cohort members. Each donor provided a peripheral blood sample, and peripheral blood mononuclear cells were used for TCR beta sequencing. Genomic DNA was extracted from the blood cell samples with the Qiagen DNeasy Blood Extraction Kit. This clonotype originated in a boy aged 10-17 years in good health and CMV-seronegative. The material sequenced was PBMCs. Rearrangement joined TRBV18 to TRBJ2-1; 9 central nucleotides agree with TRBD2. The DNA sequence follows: TGTGCCAGCTCACCACCATTGCGGGAGGGCCTCTACAATGAGCAGTTCTTC. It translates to CASSPPLREGLYNEQFF.